The clone carrying this TCR beta chain was seen once. Antigen unknown. This entry is derived from a study of immune cell composition in non-small cell lung cancer. Sequenced by immunoSEQ multiplex PCR; TCRdb stores in-frame clones only, minus some. The table has roughly 14,000 clones, roughly 69% seen once. Whole-study results and caveats: No significant correlation existed between pack-years smoked and tumour clonality.

The sample consisted of lung tumor tissue. This sequence was found in a human donor with non-small cell lung cancer.

The CDR3 DNA reads as TGTGCCAGCAGCCCCGGGACTTCCAGGGCCTTTTCACCCCTCCACTTT. Translating gives CASSPGTSRAFSPLHF. This chain links TRBV9 with TRBJ1-6, with a possible D match to TRBD1 (5 bases). CDR1 SGDLS and CDR2 YYNGEE come from the germline V gene. Trimming took off 4 bases at V and 9 bases at J, with 20 bases between the two ends. There are 16 residues in the CDR3. Looking up the rest from reference TRBV9 and TRBJ1-6 gives the full variable domain: DSGVTQTPKHLITATGQRVTLRCSPRSGDLSVYWYQQSLDQGLQFLIQYYNGEERAKGNILERFSAQQFPDLHSELNLSSLELGDSALYFCASSPGTSRAFSPLHFGNGTRLTVT.